A selection of T cell receptor beta chains follows, all from one sample in a study of patients and donors after allogeneic stem cell transplantation. TCRdb reanalysed the RT-PCR reads using MiXCR and keeps one entry per CDR3 protein. The data hold approximately 430,000 distinct CDR3 sequences, with about a sixth observed a single time. The sample comprised blood, either unsorted or a sorted T cell fraction (not recorded which). The receptors originated from a human donor who was either an allogeneic HSCT recipient or a stem cell or donor lymphocyte infusion donor (not recorded which). It is not recorded whose cells these are; they may come from a transplant donor. Each CDR3 is given with its conserved first and last residue. The D gene is left open where the match is weak. Size is omitted from some rows. Given values are once, few, many or a class for expanded clones.

few,.,TRBJ1-5,TRBV27,TGTGCCAGCAATCTGGATCAGCCCCAGCATTTT,CASNLDQPQHF
.,TRBD2,TRBJ2-2,TRBV6-4,TGTGCCAGCAGCGGGACTAGCGGGATGAGCACCGGGGAGCTGTTTTTT,CASSGTSGMSTGELFF
many,.,TRBJ2-7,TRBV4-1,TGCGCCAGCAGCCATGGGATATTGGGTGCCTACGAGCAGTACTTC,CASSHGILGAYEQYF
.,TRBD1,TRBJ1-1,TRBV13,TGTGCCAGCAGCCGGGGAATACAGGGGAGCACTGAAGCTTTCTTT,CASSRGIQGSTEAFF
.,.,TRBJ2-1,TRBV20-1,TGCAGTGCTCTTGTCCGGGCCCCCGGCGGATACAATGAGCAGTTCTTC,CSALVRAPGGYNEQFF
few,.,TRBJ2-7,TRBV6-2/TRBV6-3,TGTGCCAGCAGTTACCAGAACGGGAGCTGTCCTTGCGAGCAGTACTTC,CASSYQNGSCPCEQYF
few,TRBD1,TRBJ2-2,TRBV20-1,TGCAGTGCTAGACCCGGGACAGCCCTTAACACCGGGGAGCTGTTTTTT,CSARPGTALNTGELFF
few,TRBD1,TRBJ1-4,TRBV5-6,TGTGCCAGCAGCTCTTTTGGGACAGGGAGAAACAATGAAAAACTGTTTTTT,CASSSFGTGRNNEKLFF
few,TRBD1,TRBJ1-4,TRBV9,TGTGCCAGCAGCGTACAGGGGGCGGGTGAAAAACTGTTTTTT,CASSVQGAGEKLFF
few,.,TRBJ1-5,TRBV7-9,TGTGCCAGCAGCTTAGGGGGGTCCCAGCATTTT,CASSLGGSQHF
few,.,TRBJ2-5,TRBV30,TGTGCCTGGAGTCCTGGCGGGGTGGAGACCCAGTACTTC,CAWSPGGVETQYF
many,TRBD1,TRBJ2-3,TRBV7-9,TGTGCCAGCAGCTCCGACAGGGGGCGAGATACGCAGTATTTT,CASSSDRGRDTQYF
many,.,TRBJ2-2,TRBV5-6,TGTGCCAGCAGCTTAAGTCTGACCGGGGAGCTGTTTTTT,CASSLSLTGELFF
.,.,TRBJ2-1,TRBV7-6,TGTGCCAGCAGCTTAGGGGCTAGCGATAACAATGAGCAGTTCTTC,CASSLGASDNNEQFF
.,.,TRBJ2-7,TRBV28,TGTGCCAGCGTACGCCCGAGGGGGTCTAACTCCTACGAGCAGTACTTC,CASVRPRGSNSYEQYF
.,.,TRBJ2-7,TRBV24-1,TGTGCCACCAGTGATGGAGGTAAGCCGAGCTCCTACGAGCAGTACTTC,CATSDGGKPSSYEQYF
few,.,TRBJ2-5,TRBV3-1,TGTGCCAGCAGACAAGAAGGGGAGACCCAGTACTTC,CASRQEGETQYF
.,.,TRBJ2-1,TRBV7-9,TGTGCCAGCAGCTCGGGACTTACGCTTAACAATGAGCAGTTCTTC,CASSSGLTLNNEQFF
many,TRBD2,TRBJ2-1,TRBV20-1,TGCAGTGCGGGAGGACTAGCGGGAGGGCCAAATGAGCAGTTCTTC,CSAGGLAGGPNEQFF
.,.,TRBJ1-1,TRBV20-1,TGCAGTGCCAACCGGATGGGGGTCATGAACACTGAAGCTTTCTTT,CSANRMGVMNTEAFF
many,.,TRBJ1-1,TRBV12-3/TRBV12-4,TGTGCCAGCAGTCCCCGTGGTTCGACTGAAGCTTTCTTT,CASSPRGSTEAFF
many,.,TRBJ2-7,TRBV29-1,TGCAGCGTTGTGGGTGGATACGAGCAGTACTTC,CSVVGGYEQYF
.,.,TRBJ1-4,TRBV30,TGTGCCTGGAATTCGGGGGGGCAAAACGAAAAACTGTTTTTT,CAWNSGGQNEKLFF
few,.,TRBJ1-2,TRBV12-3/TRBV12-4,TGTGCCAGCTTCGGAGCACCTACTAACTATGGCTACACCTTC,CASFGAPTNYGYTF
once,.,TRBJ1-1,TRBV5-1,TGCGCCAGCAGCTTGGGGAGGACGGGCGGGACTGAAGCTTTCTTT,CASSLGRTGGTEAFF
few,.,TRBJ2-2,TRBV25-1,TGTGCCAGCAGTGAAGGGCAGGGAACCGGGGAGCTGTTTTTT,CASSEGQGTGELFF
.,TRBD1,TRBJ1-6,TRBV14,TGTGCCAGCAGTCGGGACAGCCATAATTCACCCCTCCACTTT,CASSRDSHNSPLHF
many,TRBD2,TRBJ2-5,TRBV12-3/TRBV12-4,TGTGCCAGCAGGACTAGCGGCCGGGGGGAGACCCAGTACTTC,CASRTSGRGETQYF
many,TRBD1,TRBJ1-2,TRBV4-3,TGCGCCAGCAGCCAACGAGGGGGCTCCCGAAACTATGGCTACACCTTC,CASSQRGGSRNYGYTF
.,.,TRBJ2-6,TRBV27,TGTGCCAGCAGTTGGGCAGACTCTGGGGCCAACGTCCTGACTTTC,CASSWADSGANVLTF
many,.,TRBJ2-1,TRBV6-5,TGTGCCAGCAGTTACTTCGACCCGCGCCCCTACAATGAGCAGTTCTTC,CASSYFDPRPYNEQFF
.,.,TRBJ2-7,TRBV11-3,TGTGCCAGCAGCTTAGCCGGTCTAGCCGGCGACGAGCAGTACTTC,CASSLAGLAGDEQYF
.,TRBD1,TRBJ2-5,TRBV4-1,TGCGCCAGCAGCCAAGCTCTTGTCGGGACAGGCTACCAAGAGACCCAGTACTTC,CASSQALVGTGYQETQYF
few,.,TRBJ2-7,TRBV12-3/TRBV12-4,TGTGCCAGCAGCCAAATCCCGACAGCCTCTTGCTACGGGGAGCAGTACTTC,CASSQIPTASCYGEQYF
many,.,TRBJ2-7,TRBV7-9,TGTGCCAGCGACTCGCAACTGTCCTACGAGCAGTACTTC,CASDSQLSYEQYF
.,.,TRBJ2-3,TRBV20-1,TGCAGTGCTAGTTCCGGGACCGTCACAGATACGCAGTATTTT,CSASSGTVTDTQYF
.,TRBD1,TRBJ1-1,TRBV6-1,TGTGCCAGCAGGGTATGGGACAGGGCAGAAGCTTTCTTT,CASRVWDRAEAFF
many,.,TRBJ2-2,TRBV9,TGTGCCAGCAGCGTAGGAATCGGAATGAACACCGGGGAGCTGTTTTTT,CASSVGIGMNTGELFF
few,.,TRBJ1-2,TRBV20-1,TGCAGTGCCATATGGGGGAGTTATAGCTACACCTTC,CSAIWGSYSYTF
few,.,TRBJ2-5,TRBV21-1,TGTGCCAGCAGCAAAGATTTGCAGCGAGAGACCCAGTACTTC,CASSKDLQRETQYF
few,TRBD1,TRBJ2-1,TRBV20-1,TGCAGTGCCAGCCGGGACAGGGCTTACAATGAGCAGTTCTTC,CSASRDRAYNEQFF
few,.,TRBJ1-2,TRBV6-5,TGTGCCAGCAGTTTCCCAGGGGAAAGGGGCTACACCTTC,CASSFPGERGYTF
.,.,TRBJ2-1,TRBV5-1,TGCGCCAGCACCCTAGGAGGGGGCATCGACAATGAGCAGTTCTTC,CASTLGGGIDNEQFF
once,TRBD2,TRBJ2-1,TRBV19,TGTGCCAGTAGTACGGGACTAGCGGGAGGGCCTATGGATGAGCAGTTCTTC,CASSTGLAGGPMDEQFF
.,.,TRBJ2-1,TRBV9,TGTGCCAGCAGCGTAGGTGGGTTGCAGTTCTTC,CASSVGGLQFF
few,.,TRBJ2-5,TRBV29-1,TGCAGCGTTGTGACTAGCCAAGAGACCCAGTACTTC,CSVVTSQETQYF
.,TRBD1,TRBJ1-6,TRBV6-1,TGTGCCAGCACCTCTTGGGCGGGACAGGGGAATTCACCCCTCCACTTT,CASTSWAGQGNSPLHF